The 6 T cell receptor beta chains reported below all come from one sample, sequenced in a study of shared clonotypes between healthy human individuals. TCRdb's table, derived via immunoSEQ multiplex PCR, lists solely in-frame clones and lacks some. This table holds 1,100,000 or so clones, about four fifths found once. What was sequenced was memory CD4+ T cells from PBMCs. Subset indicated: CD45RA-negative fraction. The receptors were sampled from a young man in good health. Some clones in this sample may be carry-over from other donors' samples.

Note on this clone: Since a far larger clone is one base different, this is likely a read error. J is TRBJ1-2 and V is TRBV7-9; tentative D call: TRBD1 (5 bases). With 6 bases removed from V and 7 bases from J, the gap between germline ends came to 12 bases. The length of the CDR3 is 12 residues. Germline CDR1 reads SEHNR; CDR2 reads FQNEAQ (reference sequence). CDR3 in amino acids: CASRGRTSGYTF. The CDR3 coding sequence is TGTGCCAGCAGGGGTAGGACATCTGGCTACACCTTC.

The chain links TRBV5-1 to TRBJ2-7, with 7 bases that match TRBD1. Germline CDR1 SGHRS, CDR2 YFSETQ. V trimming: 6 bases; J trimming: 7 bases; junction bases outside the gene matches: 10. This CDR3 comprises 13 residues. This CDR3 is CASTLQGLDEQYF. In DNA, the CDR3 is TGCGCCAGCACCCTACAGGGGTTGGATGAGCAGTACTTC.

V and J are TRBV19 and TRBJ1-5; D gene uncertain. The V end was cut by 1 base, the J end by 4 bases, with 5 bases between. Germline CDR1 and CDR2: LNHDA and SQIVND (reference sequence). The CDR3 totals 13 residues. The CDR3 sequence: CASSIGKNQPQHF. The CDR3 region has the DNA TGTGCCAGTAGTATAGGAAAAAATCAGCCCCAGCATTTT. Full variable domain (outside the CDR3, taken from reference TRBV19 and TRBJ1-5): DGGITQSPKYLFRKEGQNVTLSCEQNLNHDAMYWYRQDPGQGLRLIYYSQIVNDFQKGDIAEGYSVSREKKESFPLTVTSAQKNPTAFYLCASSIGKNQPQHFGDGTRLSIL.

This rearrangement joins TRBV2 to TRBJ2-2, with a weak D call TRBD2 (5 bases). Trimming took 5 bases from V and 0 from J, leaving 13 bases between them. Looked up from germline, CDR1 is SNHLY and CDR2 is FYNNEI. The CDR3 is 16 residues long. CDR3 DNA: TGTGCCAGCAGTTTTACGACTAATTCGAACACCGGGGAGCTGTTTTTT. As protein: CASSFTTNSNTGELFF.

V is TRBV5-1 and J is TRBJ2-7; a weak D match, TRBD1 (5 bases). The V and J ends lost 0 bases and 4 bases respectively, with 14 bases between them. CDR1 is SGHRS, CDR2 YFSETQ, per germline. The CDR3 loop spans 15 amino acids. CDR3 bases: TGCGCCAGCAGCTTGGTCGCAGGGCCTTCATACGAGCAGTACTTC. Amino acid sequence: CASSLVAGPSYEQYF.

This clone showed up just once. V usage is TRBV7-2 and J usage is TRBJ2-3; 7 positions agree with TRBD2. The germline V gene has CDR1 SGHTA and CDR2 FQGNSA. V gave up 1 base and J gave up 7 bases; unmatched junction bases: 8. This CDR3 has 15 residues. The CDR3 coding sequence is TGTGCCAGCAGCTTAGTCTCTAGCGGAGCTAATACGCAGTATTTT. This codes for CASSLVSSGANTQYF.